This paragraph reports one T cell receptor (beta chain). What it recognizes is unknown. The method was immunoSEQ multiplex PCR; TCRdb's version includes in-frame clones alone and lacks a portion of them. The data hold approximately 280,000 clones, with around 69% observed a single time. This sample is part of a study of cytotoxic CD8 clonotypes in ibrutinib-treated CLL. Study overall: Enrolment comprised approximately 10 relapsed/refractory and around 15 treatment-naive patients; fewer than 18 were IGHV unmutated. Overall study findings and caveats: Sustained-remission and progressing patients had different sampling times.

The CDR3 runs to 14 residues. With 5 bases clipped from V and 3 bases from J, the junction kept 4 bases outside the gene matches. CDR1 is SEHNR and CDR2 is FQNEAQ in the germline V gene (reference sequence). The source is a human donor with chronic lymphocytic leukemia. Source: PBMCs, taken at disease progression, from a patient treated with ibrutinib. The V gene is TRBV7-9, the J gene TRBJ1-2; 9 positions match TRBD1. For the CDR3, the DNA is TGTGCCAGCAGCACAGGACAGGGGTACTATGGCTACACCTTC. Protein: CASSTGQGYYGYTF.